Following are 10 T cell receptor beta chains from one sample sequenced in a study of cytomegalovirus exposure and HLA in healthy donors. Primers included in the PCR were 60 Vbeta and 13 Jbeta primers. Only in-frame clones appear in the TCRdb table, and some are missing; sequencing was by immunoSEQ multiplex PCR. The profile shows some 180,000 clones, 82% of them singletons. The sequenced material came from PBMCs. These receptor sequences come from a man aged 35-49 years in good health and CMV-seronegative.

The V call is TRBV27, the J call TRBJ1-4; D is unclear. Germline V gene data show CDR1 as MNHEY and CDR2 as SMNVEV (reference sequence). This CDR3 region has 16 residues. With 0 bases removed from V and 4 bases from J, the gap between germline ends came to 12 bases. The DNA for the CDR3 is TGTGCCAGCAGTTTATCGTTCGCCAGGATTAATGAAAAACTGTTTTTT. This codes for CASSLSFARINEKLFF.

The chain employs TRBV30 and TRBJ1-2; 9 bases are shared with TRBD1. The ends lost 1 base at V and 2 bases at J; junction bases unmatched: 2. Germline V gene data show CDR1 as GTSNPN and CDR2 as SVGIG (reference sequence). This CDR3 is 14 amino acids long. CDR3 in DNA: TGTGCCTGGAGTGCGGACAGGGGAAACTATGGCTACACCTTC. Residues: CAWSADRGNYGYTF.

The rearrangement uses TRBV28 and TRBJ2-3; TRBD2 matches at 10 bases. This CDR3 region has 16 residues. The germline gives CDR1 MDHEN, CDR2 SYDVKM. The junction had 9 bases not matched to a gene; V was cut back by 6 bases and J by 3 bases. Written as DNA, the CDR3 is TGTGCCAGCAGACCCCCTAGCGGGAGATTGACAGATACGCAGTATTTT. It is translated as CASRPPSGRLTDTQYF.

In its sample, this clone was seen a few times. The V and J genes are TRBV11-3 and TRBJ2-3; tentative D call: TRBD2 (5 bases). The V gene lost 6 bases and the J gene lost 3 bases, with 10 bases spanning the gap. Germline V lookup: CDR1 SGHNT, CDR2 YENEEA. This CDR3 contains 13 residues. Here the CDR3 DNA reads TGTGCCAGCAGGATGGACTCGACAGATACGCAGTATTTT. Its translation: CASRMDSTDTQYF.

The chain carries TRBV29-1 and TRBJ2-5; 8 bases align to TRBD2. This CDR3 region has 13 residues. V was pared by 6 bases and J by 1 base, with 4 bases of the junction left unmatched. Germline-derived CDR1 and CDR2 are SQVTM and ANQGSEA. CDR3: CSVQRGSQETQYF. The CDR3 DNA reads TGCAGCGTCCAGCGGGGGTCCCAAGAGACCCAGTACTTC. Combining the CDR3 with reference TRBV29-1 and TRBJ2-5 gives the whole variable domain SAVISQKPSRDICQRGTSLTIQCQVDSQVTMMFWYRQQPGQSLTLIATANQGSEATYESGFVIDKFPISRPNLTFSTLTVSNMSPEDSSIYLCSVQRGSQETQYFGPGTRLLVL.

The chain employs TRBV6-6 and TRBJ1-1, with a tentative D call TRBD1 (5 bases). CDR1 and CDR2 from the germline V gene are MNHNY and SVGAGI (reference sequence). The CDR3 contains 15 residues. Deletions cut 0 bases from V and 5 bases from J, with 13 bases between. Here the CDR3 reads CASSYSRLRGTEAFF. CDR3 coding DNA: TGTGCCAGCAGTTACTCGCGGTTGCGGGGGACTGAAGCTTTCTTT.

The table lists this clone with a few counts. The V call is TRBV9, the J call TRBJ2-3, with D unclear. Trimming pared 2 bases from V and 3 bases from J, leaving 7 bases between. The germline V gene encodes CDR1 SGDLS and CDR2 YYNGEE. This CDR3 is 13 amino acids long. The CDR3 loop reads CASSVSFTDTQYF. The CDR3 DNA is TGTGCCAGCAGCGTCTCGTTTACAGATACGCAGTATTTT. Filled out from reference TRBV9 and TRBJ2-3, the complete variable domain reads DSGVTQTPKHLITATGQRVTLRCSPRSGDLSVYWYQQSLDQGLQFLIQYYNGEERAKGNILERFSAQQFPDLHSELNLSSLELGDSALYFCASSVSFTDTQYFGPGTRLTVL.

The chain recombines TRBV28 with TRBJ2-5, with D possibly being TRBD2 (6 bases). The germline V and J ends were trimmed by 6 bases and 6 bases, with 20 bases remaining between them. CDR1 and CDR2 (germline): MDHEN, SYDVKM. CDR3 length: 15 amino acids. The CDR3 bases are TGTGCCAGCAGGTACACCGGGACTCCTACGCAGACCCAGTACTTC. This codes for CASRYTGTPTQTQYF.

This clone was counted a few times. This chain joins TRBV27 and TRBJ2-5; D may be TRBD2 (6 bases). Germline-derived CDR1 and CDR2 are MNHEY and SMNVEV (reference sequence). This CDR3 has 14 residues. With 3 bases removed from V and 5 bases from J, the gap between germline ends came to 13 bases. The chain's CDR3 is CASSFSGAGETQYF. The CDR3 DNA sequence: TGTGCCAGCAGTTTTTCGGGAGCCGGGGAGACCCAGTACTTC.

Only a few counts were recorded for this clone. The chain joins TRBV14 to TRBJ2-7; the match to TRBD2 covers 10 bases. The CDR3 consists of 13 residues. Trimming at V came to 4 bases and at J to 5 bases, leaving 2 bases not matched to a gene. Germline lookup yields CDR1 SGHDN and CDR2 FVKESK. CDR3 protein: CASSRGLADEQYF. In DNA, the CDR3 is TGTGCCAGCAGCCGCGGACTAGCGGACGAGCAGTACTTC.